The present T cell receptor (beta chain) was sequenced within a study of T-cell memory formation after mild COVID-19. Study overall: Largely donor-specific TCR clusters were found. Study results and limitations: Some clones that responded turned up in pre-infection memory, which suggests that cross-reactive memory joined in. Contracting CD8+ clones were enriched in EMRA, CD4+ mainly in CM and EM.

This clonotype was counted between two and nine times. Its antigen is as yet unknown. J was trimmed by 5 bases and V by 5 bases; bases with no gene match: 10. Germline CDR1 is SEHNR and CDR2 is FQNEAQ (reference sequence). The CDR3 has 15 residues. 5'RACE with constant-segment primers built TCRalpha and TCRbeta cDNA libraries with UMIs. In TCRdb, the 5' RACE reads were re-called with MiXCR into one record per CDR3 protein. The table records about 360,000 distinct CDR3 sequences, approximately 14% of them present only once. This chain uses TRBV7-9 with TRBJ1-2, with TRBD1 matching 8 bases. This TCR was sampled from a man between 18 and 35 years old who had mild COVID-19 (a few samples of this study predate the infection). Cell type and time point are not known. Specimen: PBMCs or a T cell subset sorted from them (not recorded which). CDR3 nucleotide sequence: TGTGCCAGCAGCCTTTCGGACAGGGAATTTTATGGCTACACCTTC. Translating it yields CASSLSDREFYGYTF.